This T cell receptor beta chain was recovered during a study of T-cell reconstitution after alpha-beta-depleted transplantation in children. Findings of the study overall: T cells produced anew were the main source of T-cell counts and diversity one year after transplant.

Preparation of the TCRbeta library was carried out with unique molecular identifiers. TCRdb redid the calling of the PCR reads with MiXCR, one entry per CDR3 protein. Seen here are hundreds of thousands of distinct CDR3 sequences, over 10% observed once, and the top ten hold 0.65% to 0.9%. This clonotype occurred many times. What it binds is not known. The source of this sequence is a girl aged 2 to 9 with congenital amegakaryocytic thrombocytopenia, due to receive a stem cell transplant. Specimen: PBMCs, collected before TCRalphabeta/CD19-depleted stem cell transplant.

The CDR3 DNA reads as TGTGCCATCAGACCGACTAGCGGGTCATCCTACGAGCAGTACTTC. It is translated as CAIRPTSGSSYEQYF. The genes are TRBV10-3 and TRBJ2-7, with 10 bases identical to TRBD2. Germline CDR1 ENHRY, CDR2 SYGVKD. The CDR3 is made up of 15 amino acids. Losses at the gene ends were 6 bases for V and 1 base for J; bases not matched to a gene: 6.